The rows below give T cell receptor beta chains drawn from one sample of a study of shared clonotypes between healthy human individuals. Sequencing used immunoSEQ multiplex PCR; TCRdb keeps in-frame clones, though not all of them. The sample includes around 1.9 million clones, approximately 94% of them seen just once. The sample was naive CD8+ T cells from PBMCs. The receptors were sampled from a man between 18 and 35 years old in good health. Some clones in this sample may be carry-over from other donors' samples. The CDR3 runs from the conserved cysteine through the conserved F or W. A D gene is named only where the DNA matches it firmly. Size tells how often a clone was seen (once, few, many) or the class of an expanded clone, and some rows leave it out.

j_call: TRBJ2-4
clone_size: .
v_call: TRBV7-2
d_call: .
cdr3_nt: TGTGCCAGCAGCTGGACCTCGATAGCCAAAAACATTCAGTACTTC
cdr3_aa: CASSWTSIAKNIQYF

j_call: TRBJ2-3
clone_size: .
v_call: TRBV9
d_call: TRBD2
cdr3_nt: TGTGCCAGCAGCGTACCCGACGGACTAGGCACTAGCACAGATACGCAGTATTTT
cdr3_aa: CASSVPDGLGTSTDTQYF

j_call: TRBJ2-1
clone_size: .
v_call: TRBV2
d_call: TRBD2
cdr3_nt: TGTGCCAGCAAACCTAGCGGGACGTACAATGAGCAGTTCTTC
cdr3_aa: CASKPSGTYNEQFF

j_call: TRBJ2-1
clone_size: .
v_call: TRBV5-1
d_call: .
cdr3_nt: TGCGCCAGCAGCTTGTGGCATCAGGAGAGCTCCTACAATGAGCAGTTCTTC
cdr3_aa: CASSLWHQESSYNEQFF

j_call: TRBJ2-7
clone_size: .
v_call: TRBV6-5
d_call: .
cdr3_nt: TGTGCCAGCAGTTACTCGATTGGGGTTGGCTCCGAGCAGTACTTC
cdr3_aa: CASSYSIGVGSEQYF

j_call: TRBJ1-1
clone_size: few
v_call: TRBV28
d_call: TRBD1
cdr3_nt: TGTGCCAGCAGCCTGGGACAGGGATACACTGAAGCTTTCTTT
cdr3_aa: CASSLGQGYTEAFF

j_call: TRBJ2-7
clone_size: .
v_call: TRBV14
d_call: .
cdr3_nt: TGTGCCAGCAGCCACAGACCGGGACTCCCGCTCTACGAGCAGTACTTC
cdr3_aa: CASSHRPGLPLYEQYF

j_call: TRBJ2-5
clone_size: .
v_call: TRBV15
d_call: TRBD2
cdr3_nt: TGTGCCACCAGCAGAGAGCGGGAGATCGGGGGCCAGTACTTC
cdr3_aa: CATSREREIGGQYF

j_call: TRBJ2-2
clone_size: once
v_call: TRBV27
d_call: .
cdr3_nt: TGTGCCAGCAGTTTCTATCGGGGCGGGGAGCTGTTTTTT
cdr3_aa: CASSFYRGGELFF

j_call: TRBJ2-7
clone_size: .
v_call: TRBV7-9
d_call: TRBD1
cdr3_nt: TGTGCCAGCAGTCAGACCGGGACAGGGTTCTGGTACGAGCAGTACTTC
cdr3_aa: CASSQTGTGFWYEQYF

j_call: TRBJ2-7
clone_size: .
v_call: TRBV28
d_call: .
cdr3_nt: TGTGCCAGCAGTTTAAGGAGGAGTTCCTACGAGCAGTACTTC
cdr3_aa: CASSLRRSSYEQYF

j_call: TRBJ2-7
clone_size: .
v_call: TRBV30
d_call: .
cdr3_nt: TGTGCCTGGAGTGTACGAGAGGGTCGGAACGAGCAGTACTTC
cdr3_aa: CAWSVREGRNEQYF

j_call: TRBJ1-1
clone_size: few
v_call: TRBV30
d_call: TRBD1
cdr3_nt: TGTGCCTGGAGCGAGGGACAGGTTGAAGCTTTCTTT
cdr3_aa: CAWSEGQVEAFF